These T cell receptor beta chains were read from a single sample in a study of graft-versus-host responses after intestinal transplantation. Method: immunoSEQ multiplex PCR; TCRdb's copy keeps in-frame clones and lacks some. Altogether 100,000 to 120,000 clones are present, 90% to 95% being singletons, with the ten largest covering 0.4% to 0.55%. For these receptors, no antigen is known. The material was unstimulated CD8+ T cells sorted from spleen or lymph node cells, obtained before intestinal transplant. The receptors were sampled from a human donor who received an intestinal transplant. Both conserved end residues are part of each CDR3.

J,V,CDR3
TRBJ2-1,TRBV6-5,CASSYEVDEQFF
TRBJ1-2,TRBV7-9,CASSSPGGGSNYGYTF
TRBJ2-7,TRBV2,CATSLGQGAYEQYF
TRBJ2-1,TRBV5-1,CASSLGHRGSHNEQFF
TRBJ2-2,TRBV28,CASSLLIYRGTGSAPASNTGELFF
TRBJ2-7,TRBV29-1,CSVEGAVAGDFRYEQYF
TRBJ2-4,TRBV18,CASSTGVRNIQYF
TRBJ2-7,TRBV27,CASSLRLAGDEQYF
TRBJ2-1,TRBV11-2,CASSSDPGTSGNEQFF
TRBJ2-7,TRBV19,CASSIGDSPYEQYF
TRBJ2-1,TRBV7-9,CASSLGGQGISEQFF
TRBJ1-5,TRBV27,CASSLLGGDQPQHF
TRBJ2-1,TRBV13,CASSLAGGRANEQFF
TRBJ1-4,TRBV29-1,CSVDRDGEGEKLFF
TRBJ1-5,TRBV28,CASSVLTGSGQPQHF
TRBJ2-1,TRBV27,CASSPGGEQFF
TRBJ2-7,TRBV13,CASSLGFPYEQYF
TRBJ1-1,TRBV6-5,CASSYSGGTEAFF
TRBJ2-1,TRBV7-7,CASRDADSYNEQFF
NA,TRBV10-1,CASSSDIAYEQYF
TRBJ1-1,TRBV11-2,CASSLAPGQGYEAFF
TRBJ2-7,TRBV6-5,CASSEAGYEQYF